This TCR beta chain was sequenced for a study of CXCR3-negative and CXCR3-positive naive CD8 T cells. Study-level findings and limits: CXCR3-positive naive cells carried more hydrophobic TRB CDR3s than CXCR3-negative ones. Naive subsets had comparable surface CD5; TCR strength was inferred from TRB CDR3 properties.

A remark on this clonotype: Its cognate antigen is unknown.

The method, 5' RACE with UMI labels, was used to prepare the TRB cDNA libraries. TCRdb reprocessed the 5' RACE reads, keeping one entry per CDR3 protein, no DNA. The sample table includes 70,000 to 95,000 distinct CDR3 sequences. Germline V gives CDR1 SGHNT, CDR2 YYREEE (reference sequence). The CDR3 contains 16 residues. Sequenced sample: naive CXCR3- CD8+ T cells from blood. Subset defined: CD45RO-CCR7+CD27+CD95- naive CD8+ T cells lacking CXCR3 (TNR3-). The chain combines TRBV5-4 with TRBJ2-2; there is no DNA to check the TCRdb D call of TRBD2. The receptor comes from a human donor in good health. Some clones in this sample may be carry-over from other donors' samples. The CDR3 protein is CASSLVAAGSTGELFF.